Each of the 11 T cell receptor beta chains below was sequenced from the same sample in a study of cytotoxic CD8 clonotypes in ibrutinib-treated CLL. Generated by immunoSEQ multiplex PCR, the TCRdb table keeps only in-frame clones and is missing some. The profile shows some 150,000 clones, about three quarters of them singletons. Sample: PBMCs, taken after 24 months of ibrutinib treatment. The receptors shown here come from a human donor with chronic lymphocytic leukemia.

The sample holds a few counts of this clone. The chain couples TRBV27 to TRBJ2-7; no reliable D call. The CDR3 spans 13 residues. In germline, CDR1 is MNHEY, CDR2 SMNVEV (reference sequence). Trimming stripped 6 bases from V and 5 bases from J, with 14 bases between. This chain's CDR3 is CASSHRGRDEQYF. In DNA, the CDR3 is TGTGCCAGCAGCCACAGAGGTCGTGACGAGCAGTACTTC.

V gene TRBV25-1 combines with J gene TRBJ1-4; possibly TRBD1 for D (5 bases). Trimming removed 8 bases from V and 8 bases from J, with 18 bases in between. This CDR3 has 14 amino acids. Germline loops: CDR1 MGHDK, CDR2 SYGVNS. CDR3 DNA: TGTGCCAGCTCCGACGGGGGATTTGAAGAAAAACTGTTTTTT. Amino acid sequence: CASSDGGFEEKLFF.

The rearrangement links TRBV7-3 to TRBJ1-2; weak D call: TRBD1 (5 bases). The CDR3 is 13 amino acids. CDR1 is SGHTA and CDR2 is FQGTGA in the germline V gene. V lost 5 bases and J 9 bases, leaving 16 bases between the germline ends. This chain's CDR3 is CASSPDSSGSYTF. CDR3 DNA sequence: TGTGCCAGCAGCCCCGACAGCTCAGGGAGCTACACCTTC.

The rearrangement links TRBV7-9 to TRBJ2-6; TRBD2 might be the D (6 bases). V lost 5 bases, J lost 0 bases, and 8 bases lay in between. CDR1 and CDR2 from the germline V gene are SEHNR and FQNEAQ (reference sequence). CDR3 length: 15 amino acids. CDR3 in amino acids: CASSVGGSGANVLTF. DNA of the CDR3: TGTGCCAGCAGCGTCGGGGGCTCTGGGGCCAACGTCCTGACTTTC. The entire variable domain, with the rest obtained from reference TRBV7-9 and TRBJ2-6, is as follows: DTGVSQNPRHKITKRGQNVTFRCDPISEHNRLYWYRQTLGQGPEFLTYFQNEAQLEKSRLLSDRFSAERPKGSFSTLEIQRTEQGDSAMYLCASSVGGSGANVLTFGAGSRLTVL.

The rearrangement links TRBV11-1 to TRBJ2-4; TRBD2 agrees at 8 bases. Germline trimming cut 5 bases from V and 10 bases from J; bases unmatched to any gene: 13. The CDR3 length is 15 residues. The V gene's germline CDR1 is SGHAT and CDR2 FQDESV (reference sequence). In nucleotides, the CDR3 is TGTGCCAGCAGCCCCGGGGGGGGCGCCCAGAGGATTCAGTACTTC. It encodes CASSPGGGAQRIQYF.

The count of this clone is one. J is TRBJ2-2 and V is TRBV5-1; D remains ambiguous. Per the germline V gene, CDR1 is SGHRS and CDR2 is YFSETQ. The CDR3 loop spans 14 amino acids. The germline V and J ends were trimmed by 5 bases and 2 bases, with 10 bases remaining between them. The CDR3 loop is CASRSDSNTGELFF. The CDR3, as DNA: TGCGCCAGCAGGTCCGACTCAAACACCGGGGAGCTGTTTTTT.

The chain employs TRBV19 and TRBJ1-2; 7 bases are shared with TRBD1. With V trimmed by 9 bases and J by 4 bases, 11 bases remained unmatched. Germline V CDR1 and CDR2: LNHDA, SQIVND (reference sequence). The CDR3 is 14 amino acids. The CDR3 DNA follows: TGTGCCAGCGGGGACCGGGACAGACCCTATGGCTACACCTTC. Translation gives CASGDRDRPYGYTF.

The chain uses TRBV30 and TRBJ2-5; possible D gene TRBD1, 6 bases. Trimming removed 0 bases from V and 5 bases from J, with 13 bases in between. CDR3 length: 14 residues. Germline CDR1 and CDR2: GTSNPN and SVGIG (reference sequence). The CDR3 DNA is TGTGCCTGGAGTGTACGTGGGGGCGTTGAGACCCAGTACTTC. This sequence encodes CAWSVRGGVETQYF.

Comment on this clone: The same CDR3 is also encoded by other DNA sequences in this sample. This chain links TRBV6-1 with TRBJ1-1; no firm D call. CDR3 length: 14 residues. V was shortened by 1 base and J by 2 bases, with 8 bases between the two germline ends. Germline V gives CDR1 MNHNS, CDR2 SASEGT. The CDR3 here is CASSEGGGNTEAFF. Written as DNA, the CDR3 is TGTGCCAGCAGTGAAGGTGGCGGAAACACTGAAGCTTTCTTT.

The V and J genes are TRBV2 and TRBJ2-3, with 7 bases matching TRBD1. Germline-derived CDR1 and CDR2 are SNHLY and FYNNEI. CDR3 size: 11 residues. V trimming: 6 bases; J trimming: 9 bases; junction bases outside the gene matches: 3. The CDR3 region is CASSWGQTQYF. CDR3 coding DNA: TGTGCCAGCAGCTGGGGACAGACGCAGTATTTT.

The V gene is TRBV27, the J gene TRBJ2-4; either TRBD1 or TRBD2 may fit D (5 bases each). Trimming cost V 8 bases and J 4 bases, with 15 bases left between them. From germline, CDR1 is MNHEY and CDR2 SMNVEV (reference sequence). This CDR3 has 14 amino acids. CDR3 sequence (DNA): TGTGCCAGCCGAGGCCCGGGGCAAAAAAACATTCAGTACTTC. It translates to CASRGPGQKNIQYF.